This passage covers 28 T cell receptor beta chains from one sample sequenced in a study of shared clonotypes between healthy human individuals. Assay: immunoSEQ multiplex PCR; the TCRdb copy retains only in-frame clones and omits some. Of around 2.3 million clones detected, almost 96% appear once; the ten largest clones hold about 0.13%. The sequenced material came from naive CD4+ T cells sorted from blood. Subset specified: CD45RA+ positively selected. Source of these receptors: a young man in good health.

The rearrangement links TRBV5-6 to TRBJ1-2, with a tentative D call TRBD1 (5 bases). Per germline, CDR1 SGHDT and CDR2 YYEEEE. V shed 4 bases and J shed 5 bases, with 18 bases lying between them. The CDR3 is 15 amino acids. Here the CDR3 DNA reads TGTGCCAGCAGCCACTGGGACCGCCCAATTTATGGCTACACCTTC. Its translation: CASSHWDRPIYGYTF.

V usage is TRBV6-1 and J usage is TRBJ2-2; no reliable D call. The CDR3 covers 13 residues. CDR1 is MNHNS and CDR2 is SASEGT in the germline V gene. Trimming took off 6 bases at V and 4 bases at J, with 9 bases between the two ends. This CDR3 reads CASSNKRTGELFF. The CDR3, as DNA: TGTGCCAGCAGCAACAAACGCACCGGGGAGCTGTTTTTT.

The J gene is TRBJ2-3, the V gene TRBV5-4; no reliable D call. This CDR3 is built from 15 residues. Germline CDR1 and CDR2: SGHNT and YYREEE (reference sequence). V gave up 4 bases and J gave up 0 bases, with 12 bases separating them. CDR3 sequence reads: CASSLDPFSTDTQYF. The CDR3 coding sequence is TGTGCCAGCAGCCTCGACCCGTTCAGCACAGATACGCAGTATTTT.

The chain links TRBV2 to TRBJ2-7; no definite D call. V dropped 6 bases and J dropped 4 bases, with 16 bases sitting between them. Germline V lookup: CDR1 SNHLY, CDR2 FYNNEI. The CDR3 contains 14 residues. The CDR3: CASRQTALAYEQYF. In DNA form, the CDR3 reads TGTGCCAGCAGGCAAACAGCGCTGGCGTACGAGCAGTACTTC.

The chain couples TRBV11-2 to TRBJ2-7; D ambiguous. Looked up from germline, CDR1 is SGHAT and CDR2 is FQNNGV. V was trimmed by 1 base and J by 11 bases, leaving 15 bases between them. This CDR3 has 13 amino acids. The CDR3 DNA is TGTGCCAGCAGCTTAGGCGACAAGGTAAAGAAGTACTTC. It specifies CASSLGDKVKKYF. Together with reference TRBV11-2 and TRBJ2-7, the CDR3 gives the full variable domain: EAGVAQSPRYKIIEKRQSVAFWCNPISGHATLYWYQQILGQGPKLLIQFQNNGVVDDSQLPKDRFSAERLKGVDSTLKIQPAKLEDSAVYLCASSLGDKVKKYFGPGTRLTVT.

The CDR3 reads CASSPRQGPGDTQYF. DNA for the CDR3: TGTGCCAGCAGCCCTAGACAGGGGCCGGGAGATACGCAGTATTTT. The rearrangement joins TRBV2 to TRBJ2-3; 8 bases line up with TRBD1. The CDR3 has 15 amino acids. CDR1 and CDR2 (germline): SNHLY, FYNNEI. With 6 bases clipped from V and 5 bases from J, the junction kept 10 bases outside the gene matches.

V usage is TRBV6-1 and J usage is TRBJ2-7; TRBD2 is a possible D gene (7 bases). The CDR3 is made up of 15 amino acids. Germline CDR1 MNHNS, CDR2 SASEGT. V was pared by 8 bases and J by 6 bases, with 23 bases between. The CDR3 spells CASVADWGGASEQYF. For the CDR3, the DNA is TGTGCCAGCGTCGCGGATTGGGGGGGCGCCAGCGAGCAGTACTTC.

V is TRBV4-3 and J is TRBJ2-6, with 8 bases identical to TRBD1. The junction had 8 bases not matched to a gene; V was cut back by 3 bases and J by 4 bases. This CDR3 contains 17 residues. Germline values: CDR1 LGHNA, CDR2 YSLEER. The CDR3 DNA is TGCGCCAGCAGCCAGGAGACAGGGGCGGGCGGGGCCAACGTCCTGACTTTC. This gives the protein CASSQETGAGGANVLTF.

The chain couples TRBV5-1 to TRBJ2-3, with D uncertain. V lost 0 bases, J lost 6 bases, and 11 bases lay in between. CDR3 length equals 14 residues. Germline CDR1 SGHRS, CDR2 YFSETQ. The DNA for the CDR3 is TGCGCCAGCAGCTTGGAAGGGCCTGGGGATACGCAGTATTTT. It yields the protein CASSLEGPGDTQYF.

This chain uses TRBV14 with TRBJ1-1, with D uncertain. V was pared by 6 bases and J by 1 base, with 9 bases between. CDR1 SGHDN and CDR2 FVKESK come from the germline V gene. The CDR3 totals 13 residues. CDR3: CASRSQSNTEAFF. The CDR3, as DNA: TGTGCCAGCAGATCACAATCGAACACTGAAGCTTTCTTT.

V usage is TRBV7-2 and J usage is TRBJ1-2; perhaps TRBD1 as D (5 bases). Germline values: CDR1 SGHTA, CDR2 FQGNSA. The CDR3 has 13 residues. V was shortened by 5 bases and J by 3 bases, with 10 bases between the two germline ends. The CDR3 protein is CASSQGRDYGYTF. DNA of the CDR3: TGTGCCAGCAGCCAAGGCAGGGACTATGGCTACACCTTC.

The rearrangement uses TRBV7-2 and TRBJ2-5, with 8 bases matching TRBD1. The CDR3 runs 14 residues. The V segment lost 1 base and the J segment 5 bases; nucleotides outside the gene matches: 3. Germline assignment: CDR1 SGHTA and CDR2 FQGNSA. DNA for the CDR3: TGTGCCAGCAGCTTAGTCCAGGGGGCGGAGACCCAGTACTTC. This sequence encodes CASSLVQGAETQYF.

CDR3 sequence reads: CASSHGDTQYF. The CDR3 DNA follows: TGTGCCAGCTCACACGGTGATACGCAGTATTTT. The V and J genes are TRBV18 and TRBJ2-3; D is ambiguous. Germline assignment: CDR1 KGHSH and CDR2 LQKENI. This CDR3 has 11 amino acids. Trimming removed 4 bases from V and 6 bases from J, with 5 bases in between.

The chain has TRBV6-1 and TRBJ1-5; D is unresolved. The length of the CDR3 is 14 residues. Germline V gene lookup returns CDR1 MNHNS and CDR2 SASEGT. Trimming removed 1 base at V and 6 bases at J, with 10 bases between. CDR3 DNA: TGTGCCAGCAGTGAAGGGCAAGTCGGTCAGCCCCAGCATTTT. Its protein product is CASSEGQVGQPQHF.

V and J are TRBV25-1 and TRBJ1-4; no reliable D call. The germline CDR1 and CDR2 sequences are MGHDK and SYGVNS. The CDR3 totals 15 residues. The V gene lost 5 bases and the J gene lost 2 bases, with 12 bases spanning the gap. The CDR3 region has the DNA TGTGCCAGCAGTAGAGAGACACCGACTAATGAAAAACTGTTTTTT. It encodes CASSRETPTNEKLFF.

This rearrangement joins TRBV28 to TRBJ1-1, with TRBD1 matching over 7 bases. CDR1 and CDR2 (germline): MDHEN, SYDVKM. The V and J ends lost 5 bases and 6 bases, in that order; junction bases with no gene match: 9. The CDR3 has 14 amino acids. The CDR3 sequence: CASSAKGQASEAFF. The DNA of the CDR3 is TGTGCCAGCAGTGCCAAAGGACAGGCCTCTGAAGCTTTCTTT. The whole variable domain, remainder taken from reference TRBV28 and TRBJ1-1, is DVKVTQSSRYLVKRTGEKVFLECVQDMDHENMFWYRQDPGLGLRLIYFSYDVKMKEKGDIPEGYSVSREKKERFSLILESASTNQTSMYLCASSAKGQASEAFFGQGTRLTVV.

The chain uses TRBV6-1 and TRBJ2-1; D may be TRBD1 or TRBD2 (5 bases each). V gave up 11 bases and J gave up 4 bases, with 18 bases separating them. This CDR3 contains 14 residues. CDR1 MNHNS and CDR2 SASEGT come from the germline V gene. The CDR3 loop is CAVRLGPTYNEQFF. CDR3 coding DNA: TGTGCCGTACGCCTGGGACCCACATACAATGAGCAGTTCTTC.

The V and J genes are TRBV9 and TRBJ2-1; 8 bases fit TRBD1. Germline V CDR1 and CDR2: SGDLS, YYNGEE. The length of the CDR3 is 15 residues. The trim removed 5 bases at V and 4 bases at J, leaving 8 bases unmatched. CDR3 in DNA: TGTGCCAGCAGTCCAGACGGACAGGGATACAATGAGCAGTTCTTC. Its protein is CASSPDGQGYNEQFF.

Of note for this clone: Other DNA sequences in this sample translate to the same CDR3. The CDR3 region has the DNA TGTGCCAGCAGCTTAGGAGGCACCCAGTACTTC. It yields the protein CASSLGGTQYF. The chain recombines TRBV7-9 with TRBJ2-5; D is undetermined. Germline lookup yields CDR1 SEHNR and CDR2 FQNEAQ (reference sequence). Trimming shortened V by 1 base and J by 8 bases, and 5 bases separated the two germline ends. There are 11 residues in the CDR3.

The chain employs TRBV5-1 and TRBJ2-4; D gene ambiguous. The CDR3 loop spans 14 amino acids. The germline gives CDR1 SGHRS, CDR2 YFSETQ. Trimming took 0 bases from V and 4 from J, leaving 8 bases between them. CDR3 loop: CASSLVAEKNIQYF. The CDR3 nucleotides are TGCGCCAGCAGCTTGGTGGCAGAAAAAAACATTCAGTACTTC.

This clone appeared a single time. V and J are TRBV15 and TRBJ2-6; D is undetermined. V gave up 4 bases and J gave up 0 bases, with 10 bases separating them. Germline-derived CDR1 and CDR2 are LNHNV and YYDKDF (reference sequence). This CDR3 has 16 residues. In DNA form, the CDR3 reads TGTGCCACCAGCACCAACAAGGACTCTGGGGCCAACGTCCTGACTTTC. Its translation is CATSTNKDSGANVLTF.

The gene calls are TRBV11-3 and TRBJ2-3, with a possible D match to TRBD2 (5 bases). V was cut by 8 bases and J by 3 bases, with 12 bases left in between. This CDR3 is 13 amino acids long. Germline V gene sequence: CDR1 SGHNT, CDR2 YENEEA. The CDR3 nucleotides read TGTGCCAGCGGATCGGGGAATACAGATACGCAGTATTTT. It yields the protein CASGSGNTDTQYF.

The chain has TRBV6-5 and TRBJ2-7; 12 nucleotides align to TRBD1. Germline V gives CDR1 MNHEY, CDR2 SVGAGI. CDR3 length equals 13 residues. The junction had 3 bases not matched to a gene; V was cut back by 6 bases and J by 6 bases. The DNA for the CDR3 is TGTGCCAGCAGGGGGACAGGGGGCCGCGAGCAGTACTTC. The encoded protein is CASRGTGGREQYF.

The J gene is TRBJ1-3, the V gene TRBV5-6; no firm D call. The CDR3 loop spans 14 amino acids. The germline gives CDR1 SGHDT, CDR2 YYEEEE. Trimming took 1 base from V and 2 from J, leaving 7 bases between them. CDR3 sequence: CASSLRQPGNTIYF. DNA for the CDR3: TGTGCCAGCAGCTTGCGCCAACCTGGAAACACCATATATTTT.

The chain uses TRBV4-3 and TRBJ2-6, with D possibly matching TRBD1 (5 bases). V was cut by 3 bases and J by 0 bases, with 15 bases left in between. Germline CDR1 reads LGHNA; CDR2 reads YSLEER. There are 18 residues in the CDR3. The CDR3 DNA reads TGCGCCAGCAGCCAGTTTCCCGACAGTTTCTCTGGGGCCAACGTCCTGACTTTC. Amino acids: CASSQFPDSFSGANVLTF.

The chain is built from TRBV6-5 and TRBJ2-2; D perhaps matches TRBD1 (6 bases). Trimming removed 7 bases from V and 7 bases from J, with 16 bases in between. This CDR3 has 14 residues. Germline V lookup: CDR1 MNHEY, CDR2 SVGAGI. CDR3 loop: CASKRTEGSGELFF. CDR3 nucleotide sequence: TGTGCCAGCAAACGGACAGAGGGTAGCGGGGAGCTGTTTTTT.

J is TRBJ2-3 and V is TRBV12-5, with D uncertain. The V gene's germline CDR1 is LGHNT and CDR2 FRNRAP. The CDR3 contains 13 residues. V lost 6 bases, J lost 0 bases, and 7 bases lay in between. CDR3 sequence reads: CASGPSSTDTQYF. The CDR3 DNA sequence: TGTGCTAGTGGACCTTCTAGCACAGATACGCAGTATTTT.

The J gene is TRBJ2-7, the V gene TRBV15; 7 nucleotides agree with TRBD2. This CDR3 contains 15 residues. The ends lost 3 bases at V and 2 bases at J; junction bases unmatched: 7. Germline CDR1 is LNHNV and CDR2 is YYDKDF (reference sequence). The chain's CDR3 is CATSRAGTKTYEQYF. DNA of the CDR3: TGTGCCACCAGCAGGGCCGGGACTAAGACCTACGAGCAGTACTTC.